Included here is one T cell receptor (beta chain) sequence, with context. The data are from a study of blood T cell repertoires in COVID-19. At the level of the study: Collection of acute and convalescent COVID-19 samples took place in the United States, Italy and Spain. From T cells, B-cell-depleted T cells, or PBMCs came the material, which was cDNA or gDNA.

V trimming: 3 bases; J trimming: 4 bases; junction bases outside the gene matches: 2. The CDR3 spans 13 residues. Germline V gene data show CDR1 as LGHDT and CDR2 as YNNKEL (reference sequence). Per the study methods: Counts of nucleated cells, estimated from reference gene primer amplification, were obtained. Produced via immunoSEQ multiplex PCR; TCRdb's table is partial and in-frame only. Clone size and the V and J calls come from that table; the DNA yielded D and trimming. The data show over 60,000 clones, nearly 90% seen once. The specimen was peripheral blood. This TCR was recovered from a man over 45 with acute or convalescent COVID-19. This sequence joins TRBV3-1 (or the pseudogene TRBV3-2) and TRBJ1-2, with 7 bases matching TRBD1. The CDR3 DNA reads as TGTGCCAGCAGCCACAGGGGGTCCTATGGCTACACCTTC. Translated, it gives CASSHRGSYGYTF.